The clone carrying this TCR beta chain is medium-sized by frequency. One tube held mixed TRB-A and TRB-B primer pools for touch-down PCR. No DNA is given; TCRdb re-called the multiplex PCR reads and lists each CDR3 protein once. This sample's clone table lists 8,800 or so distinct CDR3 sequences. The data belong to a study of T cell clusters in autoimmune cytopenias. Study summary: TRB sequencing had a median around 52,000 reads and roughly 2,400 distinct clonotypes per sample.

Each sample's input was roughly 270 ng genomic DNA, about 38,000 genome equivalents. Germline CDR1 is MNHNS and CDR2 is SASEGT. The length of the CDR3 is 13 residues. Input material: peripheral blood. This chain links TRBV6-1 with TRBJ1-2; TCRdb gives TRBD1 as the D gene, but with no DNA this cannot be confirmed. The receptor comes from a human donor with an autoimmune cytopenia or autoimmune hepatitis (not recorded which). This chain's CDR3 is CASRPTGSDGYTF.